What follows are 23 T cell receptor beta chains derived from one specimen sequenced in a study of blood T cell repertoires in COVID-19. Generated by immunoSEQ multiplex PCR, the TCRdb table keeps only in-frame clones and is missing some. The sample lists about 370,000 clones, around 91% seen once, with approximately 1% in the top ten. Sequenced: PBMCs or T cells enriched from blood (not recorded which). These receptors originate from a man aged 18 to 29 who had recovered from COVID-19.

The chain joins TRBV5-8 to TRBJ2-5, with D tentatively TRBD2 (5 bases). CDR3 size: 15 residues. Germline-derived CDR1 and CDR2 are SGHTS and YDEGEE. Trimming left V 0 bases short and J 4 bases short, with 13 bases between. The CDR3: CASSLALTSGETQYF. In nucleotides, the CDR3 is TGTGCCAGCAGCTTGGCCCTAACTAGTGGAGAGACCCAGTACTTC.

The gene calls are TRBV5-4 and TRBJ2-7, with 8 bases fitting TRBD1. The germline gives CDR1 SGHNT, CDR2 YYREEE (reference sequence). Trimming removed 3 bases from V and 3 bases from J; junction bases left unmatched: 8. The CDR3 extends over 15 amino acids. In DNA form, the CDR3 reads TGTGCCAGCAGCTCCAGGACAGGGAAAGTCTACGAGCAGTACTTC. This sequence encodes CASSSRTGKVYEQYF.

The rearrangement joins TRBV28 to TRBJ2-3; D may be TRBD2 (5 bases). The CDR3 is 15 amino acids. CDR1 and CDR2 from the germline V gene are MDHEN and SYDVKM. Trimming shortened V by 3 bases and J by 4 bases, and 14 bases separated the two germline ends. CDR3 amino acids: CASSLGGRGADTQYF. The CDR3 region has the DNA TGTGCCAGCAGTTTGGGCGGTCGGGGTGCAGATACGCAGTATTTT.

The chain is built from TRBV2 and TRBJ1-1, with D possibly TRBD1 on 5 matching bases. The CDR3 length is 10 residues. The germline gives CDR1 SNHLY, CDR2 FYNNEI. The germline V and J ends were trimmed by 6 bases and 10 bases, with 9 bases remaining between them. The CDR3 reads CASSEQVAFF. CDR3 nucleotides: TGTGCCAGCAGCGAACAGGTAGCTTTCTTT.

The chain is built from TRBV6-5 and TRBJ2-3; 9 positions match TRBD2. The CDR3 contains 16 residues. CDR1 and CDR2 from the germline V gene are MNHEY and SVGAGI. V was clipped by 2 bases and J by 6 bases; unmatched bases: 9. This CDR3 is CASSYNGGGAADTQYF. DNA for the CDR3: TGTGCCAGCAGTTACAATGGCGGGGGGGCAGCGGATACGCAGTATTTT.

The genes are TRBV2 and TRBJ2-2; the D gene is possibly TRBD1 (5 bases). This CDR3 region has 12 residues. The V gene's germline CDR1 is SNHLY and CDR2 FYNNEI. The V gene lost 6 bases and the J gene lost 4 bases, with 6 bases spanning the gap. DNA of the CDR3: TGTGCCAGCAGGGGGCGCACCGGGGAGCTGTTTTTT. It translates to CASRGRTGELFF.

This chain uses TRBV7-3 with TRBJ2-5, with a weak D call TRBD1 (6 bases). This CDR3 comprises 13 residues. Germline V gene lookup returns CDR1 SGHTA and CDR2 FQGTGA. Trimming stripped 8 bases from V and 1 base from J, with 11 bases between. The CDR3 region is CASGRGSQETQYF. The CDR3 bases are TGTGCCAGCGGCAGGGGAAGCCAAGAGACCCAGTACTTC.

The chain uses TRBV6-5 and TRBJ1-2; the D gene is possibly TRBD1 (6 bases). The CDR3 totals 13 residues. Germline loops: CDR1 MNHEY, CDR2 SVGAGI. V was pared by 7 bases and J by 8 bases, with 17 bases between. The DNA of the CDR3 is TGTGCCAGCAACTTAGGGGGACGGGCGGGCTACACCTTC. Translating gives CASNLGGRAGYTF.

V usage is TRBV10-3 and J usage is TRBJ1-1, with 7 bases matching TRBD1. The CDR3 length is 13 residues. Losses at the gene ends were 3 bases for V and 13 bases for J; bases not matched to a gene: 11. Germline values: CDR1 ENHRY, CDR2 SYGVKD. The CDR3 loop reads CAISDGYRGIVFF. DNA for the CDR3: TGTGCCATCAGTGATGGGTACAGGGGAATTGTTTTCTTT.

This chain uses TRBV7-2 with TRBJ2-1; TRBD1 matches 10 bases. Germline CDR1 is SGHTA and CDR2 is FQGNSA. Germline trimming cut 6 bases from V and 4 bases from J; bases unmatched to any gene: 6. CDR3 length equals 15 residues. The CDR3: CASRFDRGRYNEQFF. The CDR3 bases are TGTGCCAGCAGGTTTGACAGGGGGCGATACAATGAGCAGTTCTTC.

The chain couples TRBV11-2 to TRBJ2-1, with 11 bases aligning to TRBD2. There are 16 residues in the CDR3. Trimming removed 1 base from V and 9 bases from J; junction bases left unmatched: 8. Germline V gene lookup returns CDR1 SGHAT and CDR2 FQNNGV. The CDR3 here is CASSLVAGGPAVEQFF. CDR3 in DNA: TGTGCCAGCAGCTTAGTAGCGGGGGGGCCGGCAGTTGAGCAGTTCTTC. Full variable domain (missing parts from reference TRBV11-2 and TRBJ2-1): EAGVAQSPRYKIIEKRQSVAFWCNPISGHATLYWYQQILGQGPKLLIQFQNNGVVDDSQLPKDRFSAERLKGVDSTLKIQPAKLEDSAVYLCASSLVAGGPAVEQFFGPGTRLTVL.

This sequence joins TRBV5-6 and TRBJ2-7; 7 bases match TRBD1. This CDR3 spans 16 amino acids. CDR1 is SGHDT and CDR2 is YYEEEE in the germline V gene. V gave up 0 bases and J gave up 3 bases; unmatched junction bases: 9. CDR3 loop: CASSLAHRTGLYEQYF. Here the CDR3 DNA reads TGTGCCAGCAGCTTGGCTCATCGGACAGGACTCTACGAGCAGTACTTC.

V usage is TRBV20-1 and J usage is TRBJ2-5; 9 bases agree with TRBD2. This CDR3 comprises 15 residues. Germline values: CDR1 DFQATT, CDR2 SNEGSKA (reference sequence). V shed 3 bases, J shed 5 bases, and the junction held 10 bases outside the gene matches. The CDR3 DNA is TGCAGTGCTAGTGTGGCGGGGGGGCAGGATGAGACCCAGTACTTC. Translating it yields CSASVAGGQDETQYF.

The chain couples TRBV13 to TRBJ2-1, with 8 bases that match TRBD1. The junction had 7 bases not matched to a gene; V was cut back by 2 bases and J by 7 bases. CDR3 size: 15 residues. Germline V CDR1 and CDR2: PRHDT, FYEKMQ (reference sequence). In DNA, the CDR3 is TGTGCCAGCAGCTTACAGGGGGCGAGGATGAATGAGCAGTTCTTC. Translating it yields CASSLQGARMNEQFF.

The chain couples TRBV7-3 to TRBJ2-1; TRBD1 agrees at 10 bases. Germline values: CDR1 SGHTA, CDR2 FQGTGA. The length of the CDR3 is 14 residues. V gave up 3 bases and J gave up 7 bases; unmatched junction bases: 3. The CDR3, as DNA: TGTGCCAGCAGCTTCGGGACAGGGGATAATGAGCAGTTCTTC. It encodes CASSFGTGDNEQFF.

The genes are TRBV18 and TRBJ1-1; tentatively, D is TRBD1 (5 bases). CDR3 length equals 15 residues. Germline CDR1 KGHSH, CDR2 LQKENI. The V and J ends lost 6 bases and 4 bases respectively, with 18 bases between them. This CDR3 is CASSQDGGGGTEAFF. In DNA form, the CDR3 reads TGTGCCAGCTCCCAAGACGGGGGAGGTGGCACTGAAGCTTTCTTT.

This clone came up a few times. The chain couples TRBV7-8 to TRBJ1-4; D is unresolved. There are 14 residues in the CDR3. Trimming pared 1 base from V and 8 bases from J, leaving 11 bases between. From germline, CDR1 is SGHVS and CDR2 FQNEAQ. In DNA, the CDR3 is TGTGCCAGCAGCTTAGGAGGCCCTATCGAAAAACTGTTTTTT. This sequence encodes CASSLGGPIEKLFF.

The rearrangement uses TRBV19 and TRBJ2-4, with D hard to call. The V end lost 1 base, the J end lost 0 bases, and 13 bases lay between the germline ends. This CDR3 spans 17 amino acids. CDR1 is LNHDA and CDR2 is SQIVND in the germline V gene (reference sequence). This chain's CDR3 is CASSIGSVWLAKNIQYF. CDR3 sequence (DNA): TGTGCCAGTAGTATAGGATCTGTTTGGCTAGCCAAAAACATTCAGTACTTC.

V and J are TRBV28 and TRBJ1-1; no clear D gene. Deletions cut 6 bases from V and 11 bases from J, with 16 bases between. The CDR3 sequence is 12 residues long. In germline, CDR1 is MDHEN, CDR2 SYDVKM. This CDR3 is CASSKTRGGAFF. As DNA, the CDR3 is TGTGCCAGCAGCAAGACCCGAGGTGGGGCTTTCTTT.

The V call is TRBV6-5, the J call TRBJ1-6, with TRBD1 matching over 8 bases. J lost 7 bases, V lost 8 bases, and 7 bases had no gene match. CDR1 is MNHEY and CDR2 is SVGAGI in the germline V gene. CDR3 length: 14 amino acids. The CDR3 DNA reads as TGTGCCAGCCACAGGACAGGGCTAAATTCACCCCTCCACTTT. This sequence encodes CASHRTGLNSPLHF.

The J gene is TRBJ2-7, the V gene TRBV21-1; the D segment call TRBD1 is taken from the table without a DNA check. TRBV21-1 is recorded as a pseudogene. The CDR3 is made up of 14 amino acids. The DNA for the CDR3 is TGTGCCAGCAGCCTACGCCGGGACAGGTACGAGCAGTACTTC. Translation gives CASSLRRDRYEQYF.

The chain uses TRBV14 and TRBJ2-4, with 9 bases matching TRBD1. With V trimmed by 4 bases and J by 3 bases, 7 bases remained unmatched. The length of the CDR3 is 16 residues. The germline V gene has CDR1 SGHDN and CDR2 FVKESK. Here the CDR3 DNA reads TGTGCCAGCAGCCCTGAGGGACAGGGCAACAAAAACATTCAGTACTTC. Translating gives CASSPEGQGNKNIQYF. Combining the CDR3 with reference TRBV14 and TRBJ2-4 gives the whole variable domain EAGVTQFPSHSVIEKGQTVTLRCDPISGHDNLYWYRRVMGKEIKFLLHFVKESKQDESGMPNNRFLAERTGGTYSTLKVQPAELEDSGVYFCASSPEGQGNKNIQYFGAGTRLSVL.

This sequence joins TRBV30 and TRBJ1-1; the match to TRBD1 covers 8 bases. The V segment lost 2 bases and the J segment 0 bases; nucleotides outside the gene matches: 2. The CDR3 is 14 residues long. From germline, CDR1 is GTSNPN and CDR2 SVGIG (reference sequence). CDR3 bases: TGTGCCTGGAGTTGGGGACAGGTGAACACTGAAGCTTTCTTT. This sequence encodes CAWSWGQVNTEAFF. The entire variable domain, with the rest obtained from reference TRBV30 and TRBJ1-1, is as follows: SQTIHQWPATLVQPVGSPLSLECTVEGTSNPNLYWYRQAAGRGLQLLFYSVGIGQISSEVPQNLSASRPQDRQFILSSKKLLLSDSGFYLCAWSWGQVNTEAFFGQGTRLTVV.